These T cell receptor beta chains were read from a single sample in a study of blood T cells in healthy people across ages. TCRdb used MiXCR to reprocess the 5' RACE reads, holding one entry per CDR3 protein. The sample shows hundreds of thousands of distinct CDR3 sequences, over 40% of them seen only once. Sequenced material: blood. These receptors all stem from a man aged 80 or over in good health. CDR3s include the opening cysteine and the closing phenylalanine or tryptophan. Fields, in order: clone size, J gene, D gene, V gene, CDR3 length, CDR3 protein, CDR3 DNA. A D gene is named only where the DNA matches it firmly. Clone size is not always given. Where it is, it says once, few, many or a class for expanded clones.

>.|TRBJ2-1|.|TRBV4-3|17
CASSQDRWRGTYNEQFF
TGCGCCAGCAGCCAAGATCGGTGGAGGGGTACTTACAATGAGCAGTTCTTC
>.|TRBJ1-5|.|TRBV3-1|14
CASSDRDSNQPQHF
TGTGCCAGCAGCGATAGAGATAGCAATCAGCCCCAGCATTTT
>many|TRBJ2-5|.|TRBV6-2/TRBV6-3|15
CASSNPAGRQETQYF
TGTGCCAGCAGTAATCCCGCGGGGAGGCAAGAGACCCAGTACTTC
>.|TRBJ2-7|.|TRBV18|13
CASSLSRSGEQYF
TGTGCCAGCTCACTCTCCCGGTCTGGCGAGCAGTACTTC
>.|TRBJ2-5|TRBD1|TRBV5-1|16
CASSPGTGQFQETQYF
TGCGCCAGCAGCCCAGGGACAGGTCAATTCCAAGAGACCCAGTACTTC
>.|TRBJ2-1|.|TRBV2|13
CASSNIQSGEQFF
TGTGCCAGCAGTAATATACAGTCGGGTGAGCAGTTCTTC
>once|TRBJ2-6|TRBD2|TRBV25-1|17
CASRGLAGGKGANVLTF
TGTGCCAGCAGAGGACTAGCGGGGGGTAAAGGGGCCAACGTCCTGACTTTC
>.|TRBJ1-2|TRBD1|TRBV29-1|16
CSVERTGSALLYGYTF
TGCAGCGTTGAAAGGACAGGGTCAGCCCTTCTCTATGGCTACACCTTC
>few|TRBJ1-5|.|TRBV6-6|14
CASSYSSGNQPQHF
TGTGCCAGCAGTTACTCGAGCGGCAATCAGCCCCAGCATTTT
>few|TRBJ2-3|.|TRBV9|15
CASKRAGDFTDTQYF
TGTGCCAGCAAACGCGCCGGGGACTTCACAGATACGCAGTATTTT
>many|TRBJ2-3|.|TRBV11-2|12
CASSSAWDTQYF
TGTGCCAGCAGCTCGGCCTGGGATACGCAGTATTTT
>.|TRBJ1-1|TRBD1|TRBV11-2|15
CASSPIRTGSTEAFF
TGTGCCAGCAGCCCCATCAGGACAGGGTCCACTGAAGCTTTCTTT
>.|TRBJ2-7|.|TRBV6-2/TRBV6-3|16
CASSGVGTLGSYEQYF
TGTGCCAGTAGTGGGGTTGGGACATTGGGCTCCTACGAGCAGTACTTC
>.|TRBJ1-2|TRBD1|TRBV29-1|11
CSVGQGLSYTF
TGCAGCGTTGGACAGGGTTTGAGCTACACCTTC
>.|TRBJ1-1|TRBD1|TRBV14|14
CASSLQTGITETFF
TGTGCCAGCAGCCTACAGACAGGGATCACTGAAACTTTCTTT
>.|TRBJ2-7|.|TRBV2|14
CASSERQPGDEQYF
TGTGCCAGCAGTGAAAGACAGCCGGGGGACGAGCAGTACTTC
>many|TRBJ2-3|.|TRBV24-1|16
CATSDSRRDLTDTQYF
TGTGCCACCAGTGATAGTAGGAGGGACCTCACAGATACGCAGTATTTT
>.|TRBJ2-1|TRBD2|TRBV7-9|16
CASTPVTSDSYNEQFF
TGTGCCAGCACCCCAGTAACTAGCGACTCCTACAATGAGCAGTTCTTC
>.|TRBJ2-7|.|TRBV7-2|14
CASSLLDISYEQYF
TGTGCCAGCAGCTTACTTGACATCTCCTACGAGCAGTACTTC
>.|TRBJ1-1|TRBD1|TRBV7-2|15
CASSLGGQGATEAFF
TGTGCCAGCAGCTTAGGAGGACAGGGGGCCACTGAAGCTTTCTTT
>.|TRBJ2-1|.|TRBV11-2|15
CARGMRQGRYNEQFF
TGTGCCAGGGGGATGCGGCAGGGGCGCTACAATGAGCAGTTCTTC
>.|TRBJ1-5|.|TRBV6-2/TRBV6-3|15
CASSSGGGGNQPQHF
TGTGCCAGCAGTTCGGGGGGGGGCGGCAATCAGCCCCAGCATTTT
>.|TRBJ1-2|.|TRBV6-6|12
CATRTQGYGYTF
TGTGCCACCCGGACCCAGGGCTATGGCTACACCTTC
>.|TRBJ2-6|.|TRBV28|13
CASLGAGANVPTF
TGTGCCAGCCTGGGGGCTGGGGCCAACGTCCCGACTTTC
>few|TRBJ2-5|.|TRBV28|15
CASSPGGTAQETQYF
TGTGCCAGCAGTCCTGGGGGAACAGCCCAAGAGACCCAGTACTTC
>.|TRBJ1-4|TRBD1|TRBV4-3|16
CASSPHRGTTNEKLFF
TGCGCCAGCAGCCCTCACAGGGGCACAACTAATGAAAAACTGTTTTTT
>few|TRBJ2-1|TRBD1|TRBV20-1|16
CSARDLGQGAYNEQFF
TGCAGTGCTAGAGATCTTGGGCAGGGGGCCTACAATGAGCAGTTCTTC
>many|TRBJ2-3|.|TRBV30|13
CAWRKGAGDTQYF
TGTGCCTGGAGGAAGGGAGCGGGAGATACGCAGTATTTT
>.|TRBJ2-7|TRBD2|TRBV20-1|16
CSANTGTSGRSYEQYF
TGCAGTGCAAATACCGGGACTAGCGGGCGCTCCTACGAGCAGTACTTC
>.|TRBJ1-1|.|TRBV14|13
CASSHWGLTEAFF
TGTGCCAGCAGCCATTGGGGGCTGACTGAAGCTTTCTTT
>.|TRBJ2-5|.|TRBV4-3|14
CASSQTWGSETQYF
TGCGCCAGTAGCCAAACGTGGGGATCAGAGACCCAGTACTTC
>.|TRBJ2-3|.|TRBV5-1|15
CASHSRGASTDTQYF
TGCGCAAGTCACTCCCGGGGGGCCTCCACAGATACGCAGTATTTT
>.|TRBJ2-3|TRBD2|TRBV15|16
CATSRQLARATDTQYF
TGTGCCACCAGCAGACAACTAGCGAGGGCCACAGATACGCAGTATTTT
>.|TRBJ2-7|.|TRBV7-2|14
CASSHSPGPYEQYF
TGTGCCAGCAGCCACTCGCCAGGGCCCTACGAGCAGTACTTC
>.|TRBJ1-4|.|TRBV3-1|14
CASSQDTLVGKLFF
TGTGCCAGCAGCCAAGATACTTTGGTGGGAAAACTGTTTTTT
>few|TRBJ2-7|TRBD1|TRBV7-2|15
CASSLTQTGGYEQYF
TGTGCCAGCAGCTTAACTCAGACAGGGGGCTACGAGCAGTACTTC
>many|TRBJ2-5|TRBD1|TRBV5-1|14
CASSSTGGQETQYF
TGTGCCAGCAGCTCAACAGGGGGCCAAGAGACCCAGTACTTC
>few|TRBJ2-5|.|TRBV20-1|14
CSARETRGTETQYF
TGCAGTGCTAGGGAGACTAGGGGAACCGAGACCCAGTACTTC
>few|TRBJ2-7|.|TRBV7-2|14
CASSLVEASYEQYF
TGTGCCAGCAGCTTAGTCGAGGCCTCCTACGAGCAGTACTTC
>.|TRBJ2-1|.|TRBV10-2|18
CASSESGRYTSSYNEQFF
TGCGCCAGCAGTGAGTCAGGGAGATACACGAGCTCCTACAATGAGCAGTTCTTC
>.|TRBJ1-1|.|TRBV20-1|13
CSAKSEGGWEAFF
TGCAGTGCTAAATCTGAGGGCGGTTGGGAAGCTTTCTTT
>many|TRBJ1-2|.|TRBV29-1|11
CSVDSGYGYTF
TGCAGCGTGGACAGCGGCTATGGCTACACCTTC
>few|TRBJ1-1|.|TRBV6-6|14
CASSYERDGTEAFF
TGTGCCAGCAGTTACGAAAGGGACGGCACTGAAGCTTTCTTT
>few|TRBJ1-1|TRBD1|TRBV7-8|17
CASSYAGQGLGNTEAFF
TGTGCCAGCAGCTATGCGGGACAGGGGTTGGGGAACACTGAAGCTTTCTTT
>.|TRBJ1-4|.|TRBV4-3|15
CASSQGGGSNEKLFF
TGCGCCAGCAGCCAAGGTGGGGGTTCTAATGAAAAACTGTTTTTT
>.|TRBJ2-5|.|TRBV4-3|15
CASSQELRGLETQYF
TGCGCCAGCAGCCAAGAGTTGAGAGGTTTAGAGACCCAGTACTTC
>.|TRBJ2-1|TRBD1|TRBV27|17
CASSFRWETGGWNEQFF
TGTGCCAGCAGTTTTAGGTGGGAGACAGGGGGGTGGAATGAGCAGTTCTTC
>.|TRBJ1-3|TRBD1|TRBV29-1|14
CSVDTGGSGNTIYF
TGCAGCGTTGACACAGGGGGATCTGGAAACACCATATATTTT
>few|TRBJ2-1|.|TRBV28|12
CASSLRTAEQFF
TGTGCCAGCAGTCTTCGGACGGCAGAGCAGTTCTTC
>few|TRBJ2-2|.|TRBV12-3/TRBV12-4|14
CASSLTENTGELFF
TGTGCCAGCAGTTTGACAGAGAACACCGGGGAGCTGTTTTTT
>.|TRBJ2-7|.|TRBV27|14
CASSRRVPPYEQYF
TGTGCCAGCAGTCGTAGGGTGCCTCCCTACGAGCAGTACTTC
>.|TRBJ2-3|TRBD2|TRBV9|15
CASSVPSGGTDTQYF
TGTGCCAGCAGCGTACCAAGCGGGGGCACAGATACGCAGTATTTT
>.|TRBJ2-1|TRBD2|TRBV3-1|15
CASSQASRGGNEQFF
TGCGCCAGCAGCCAAGCTTCGCGGGGGGGCAATGAGCAGTTCTTC
>.|TRBJ2-3|.|TRBV7-6|15
CASTAGSPGTDTQYF
TGTGCCAGTACCGCGGGGTCCCCCGGCACAGATACGCAGTATTTT
>.|TRBJ2-1|.|TRBV28|10
CAIEGGEQFF
TGTGCCATCGAGGGGGGTGAGCAGTTCTTC